The rows below give T cell receptor beta chains drawn from one sample of a study of blood T cell repertoires in COVID-19. Clones were sequenced by immunoSEQ multiplex PCR, and TCRdb holds only the in-frame ones, with some missing. Of around 140,000 clones listed, over 70% were seen once; the top ten hold 2% to 3%. The specimen was peripheral blood. These receptors came from a man aged 50 to 60 with active COVID-19. Each CDR3 is given with its conserved first and last residue. A D gene is named only where the DNA matches it firmly. The size of a clone is reported for some rows only, either as once, few or many, or as a class for expanded clones.

clone_size	v_call	d_call	cdr3_length	j_call	cdr3_nt	cdr3_aa
once	TRBV6-1	TRBD1	18	TRBJ2-2	TGTGCCAGCAGTGACCGGGACAGGGGGCGCTTGGACACCGGGGAGCTGTTTTTT	CASSDRDRGRLDTGELFF
-	TRBV5-1	-	14	TRBJ2-7	TGCGCCAGCAGCTTGGGACGCGGGGTCGAGGAGCAGTACTTC	CASSLGRGVEEQYF
-	TRBV11-2	TRBD2	16	TRBJ2-5	TGTGCCAGCAGCCTGGGACTAGCGGGGGGTCAAGAGACCCAGTACTTC	CASSLGLAGGQETQYF
-	TRBV7-9	TRBD1	15	TRBJ2-7	TGTGCCAGCAGCTCCTCCGGGGACAGGGTAAACGAGCAGTACTTC	CASSSSGDRVNEQYF
once	TRBV7-7	TRBD1	16	TRBJ2-5	TGTGCCAGCAGCTTAAACTCCGGGACAGGACAAGAGACCCAGTACTTC	CASSLNSGTGQETQYF
-	TRBV3-1/TRBV3-2	TRBD1	14	TRBJ1-1	TGTGCCAGCAGCCTAGGACAGGGCCGGACTGAAGCTTTCTTT	CASSLGQGRTEAFF
-	TRBV6-1	-	13	TRBJ1-2	TGTGCCAGCAGTGAAGCGGTAGATTATGGCTACACCTTC	CASSEAVDYGYTF
-	TRBV6-5	-	13	TRBJ2-5	TGTGCCAGCGGCGGACAGCCCCAAGAGACCCAGTACTTC	CASGGQPQETQYF
-	TRBV5-4	TRBD1	15	TRBJ1-5	TGTGCCAGCAGCTCGGACAGGGAGAGCAATCAGCCCCAGCATTTT	CASSSDRESNQPQHF
-	TRBV3-1/TRBV3-2	-	13	TRBJ1-1	TGTGCCAGCAGCCAAGTATCGGTTCCTGAAGCTTTCTTT	CASSQVSVPEAFF
-	TRBV12-5	-	17	TRBJ1-6	TGTGCTAGATTACCGTCTCGGGTCTACAGCGGTTATTCACCCCTCCACTTT	CARLPSRVYSGYSPLHF
-	TRBV5-6	-	16	TRBJ1-2	TGTGCCAGCAGCTTGGCCACGCAGGGCCAAGGCTATGGCTACACCTTC	CASSLATQGQGYGYTF
-	TRBV6-5	TRBD2	15	TRBJ2-7	TGTGCCAGCACTCGACTAGCGGGGATACCCTACGAGCAGTACTTC	CASTRLAGIPYEQYF
-	TRBV2	-	14	TRBJ1-5	TGTGCCAGCAGTTCCCGGGGGTACAATCAGCCCCAGCATTTT	CASSSRGYNQPQHF
-	TRBV9	TRBD2	15	TRBJ2-1	TGTGCCAGCAGCCAGGGAGAACTAGCGAGCCGGGGGCAGTTCTTC	CASSQGELASRGQFF
-	TRBV7-8	TRBD2	16	TRBJ2-2	TGTGCCAGCAGCCCCCGAACTAGCGGGAACACCGGGGAGCTGTTTTTT	CASSPRTSGNTGELFF
-	TRBV7-2	TRBD1	17	TRBJ1-6	TGTGCCAGCAGCTCCGGGACAGGCAGATCCTATAATTCACCCCTCCACTTT	CASSSGTGRSYNSPLHF
-	TRBV7-2	TRBD2	15	TRBJ2-1	TGTGCCAGCAGCTTAGACCGCGGGGGAAACAATGAGCAGTTCTTC	CASSLDRGGNNEQFF
-	TRBV6-6	TRBD2	12	TRBJ2-7	TGTGCCAGCAGTGGCGGGGGCTACGAGCAGTACTTC	CASSGGGYEQYF
few	TRBV19	TRBD1	14	TRBJ1-6	TGTGCCAGTAGTATCGGGACAGCCAATTCACCCCTCCACTTT	CASSIGTANSPLHF